The 32 T cell receptor beta chains below were found in one sample sequenced in a study of T cells in Graves' hyperthyroidism and ophthalmopathy. TCR beta CDR3 regions were amplified from RNA transcripts. An initial round of RT-PCR targeting the TCR CDR3 relied on the HTBI primer set. TCRdb itself ran the multiplex PCR reads through MiXCR, one entry per CDR3 protein. The sample lists 550,000 to 700,000 distinct CDR3 sequences; roughly 14% were seen once. The sample comprised blood. All receptors come from a woman aged 40-49 years with Graves' ophthalmopathy.

This clonotype was found many times. V usage is TRBV6-2 or TRBV6-3 and J usage is TRBJ2-7, with a possible D match to TRBD1 (5 bases). The V gene's germline CDR1 is MNHEY and CDR2 SVGEGT. This CDR3 region has 13 residues. V shed 6 bases and J shed 3 bases, with 12 bases lying between them. The CDR3, as DNA: TGTGCCAGCAGCCTAGGGGCCCACTACGAGCAGTACTTC. Protein sequence: CASSLGAHYEQYF.

This clonotype has at least ten counts. V gene TRBV12-3 or TRBV12-4 combines with J gene TRBJ2-2; the match to TRBD1 covers 12 bases. V trimming: 5 bases; J trimming: 6 bases; junction bases outside the gene matches: 4. The CDR3 consists of 15 residues. The CDR3 nucleotides read TGTGCCAGCAGTGCCGGGACAGGGGGCCCCGGGGAGCTGTTTTTT. As protein: CASSAGTGGPGELFF.

This clonotype was counted ten times or more. This rearrangement joins TRBV15 to TRBJ2-5; 11 nucleotides agree with TRBD2. The V gene's germline CDR1 is LNHNV and CDR2 YYDKDF (reference sequence). This CDR3 is 14 amino acids long. J lost 5 bases, V lost 6 bases, and 5 bases had no gene match. The CDR3 coding sequence is TGTGCCACCAGTATAGCGGGAGGGCCGGAGACCCAGTACTTC. Protein product: CATSIAGGPETQYF.

Many counts were recorded for this clonotype. This sequence joins TRBV12-3 or TRBV12-4 and TRBJ2-6; 7 nucleotides align to TRBD2. CDR3 length: 17 amino acids. Losses at the gene ends were 3 bases for V and 3 bases for J; bases not matched to a gene: 8. The CDR3, as DNA: TGTGCCAGCAGTTTCCCCTCGGCGGGAGTTGGGGCCAACGTCCTGACTTTC. Protein sequence: CASSFPSAGVGANVLTF.

The chain employs TRBV19 and TRBJ1-5, with D perhaps matching TRBD1 (5 bases). Looked up from germline, CDR1 is LNHDA and CDR2 is SQIVND (reference sequence). This CDR3 is 16 amino acids long. V shed 3 bases and J shed 0 bases, with 12 bases lying between them. The CDR3 is CASSIPQGNSNQPQHF. The CDR3 region has the DNA TGTGCCAGTAGTATCCCCCAGGGCAATAGCAATCAGCCCCAGCATTTT.

A few counts support this clonotype. The rearrangement joins TRBV29-1 to TRBJ2-7; the match to TRBD2 covers 13 bases. With V trimmed by 4 bases and J by 7 bases, 22 bases remained unmatched. The CDR3 is 19 amino acids. Germline values: CDR1 SQVTM, CDR2 ANQGSEA. The CDR3 sequence is CSVGSAKGLAGILLREQYF. CDR3 sequence (DNA): TGCAGCGTTGGTTCGGCTAAGGGACTAGCGGGAATTCTTTTGAGGGAGCAGTACTTC.

The table lists this clonotype with a few counts. The chain is built from TRBV6-2 or TRBV6-3 and TRBJ2-2; 9 nucleotides agree with TRBD2. Germline CDR1 and CDR2: MNHEY and SVGEGT. This CDR3 contains 15 residues. V dropped 5 bases and J dropped 5; count of bases not matched to a gene: 6. In nucleotides, the CDR3 is TGTGCCAGCAGTGACATCGCGGGAGGGACCGGGGAGCTGTTTTTT. This codes for CASSDIAGGTGELFF.

This clonotype was detected only a few times. The chain joins TRBV20-1 to TRBJ2-7, with 9 positions matching TRBD2. Looked up from germline, CDR1 is DFQATT and CDR2 is SNEGSKA (reference sequence). This CDR3 has 15 residues. Trimming took 6 bases from V and 3 from J; bases not matched to a gene: 12. CDR3 protein: CSASGGLAGLYEQYF. The CDR3 region has the DNA TGCAGTGCCTCGGGGGGTCTAGCGGGACTCTACGAGCAGTACTTC.

This clonotype has ten or more counts. The chain employs TRBV30 and TRBJ2-5; 9 bases align to TRBD2. Unmatched junction bases numbered 10, after V lost 4 bases and J lost 4 bases. Per the germline V gene, CDR1 is GTSNPN and CDR2 is SVGIG (reference sequence). The CDR3 has 15 residues. The CDR3 protein is CAWNLAGSRGETQYF. CDR3 coding DNA: TGTGCCTGGAACCTAGCGGGATCGAGGGGAGAGACCCAGTACTTC.

This clonotype has a count of ten or more. This chain connects TRBV27 to TRBJ2-7; possibly TRBD1 for D (8 bases). Between the trimmed V and J ends, which lost 6 bases and 3 bases, there was a span of 15 bases. This CDR3 has 14 residues. Germline CDR1 MNHEY, CDR2 SMNVEV (reference sequence). CDR3 nucleotide sequence: TGTGCCAGCAGATCGGACAGGGAGGGCTACGAGCAGTACTTC. Translation gives CASRSDREGYEQYF.

This clonotype was counted ten times or more. Here the CDR3 reads CASRQLAISYEQYF. DNA of the CDR3: TGTGCCAGCCGCCAACTAGCGATTTCCTACGAGCAGTACTTC. The V and J genes are TRBV6-2 or TRBV6-3 and TRBJ2-7, with 7 positions matching TRBD2. The CDR3 totals 14 residues. V lost 8 bases to trimming and J lost 1 base; unmatched junction nucleotides: 8. Germline CDR1 is MNHEY and CDR2 is SVGEGT.

Only a few counts were recorded for this clonotype. J is TRBJ2-7 and V is TRBV12-3 or TRBV12-4, with TRBD1 matching over 9 bases. J gave up 0 bases and V 7 bases, and 7 bases lay outside the gene matches. The CDR3 sequence is 15 residues long. CDR3 protein: CASNMGQGSSYEQYF. CDR3 coding DNA: TGTGCCAGCAATATGGGACAGGGCAGCTCCTACGAGCAGTACTTC.

This clonotype was picked up many times. The chain employs TRBV30 and TRBJ1-1; D is ambiguous. V was cut by 0 bases and J by 0 bases, with 11 bases left in between. This CDR3 has 15 amino acids. Germline loops: CDR1 GTSNPN, CDR2 SVGIG (reference sequence). CDR3 DNA sequence: TGTGCCTGGAGTGTCCCCTCGGACGTGAACACTGAAGCTTTCTTT. It is translated as CAWSVPSDVNTEAFF.

In its sample, this clonotype was seen many times. The chain links TRBV4-3 to TRBJ2-4; D gene ambiguous. V was cut by 0 bases and J by 1 base, with 4 bases left in between. This CDR3 contains 14 residues. In germline, CDR1 is LGHNA, CDR2 YSLEER. The CDR3 here is CASSQEAAKNIQYF. The CDR3, as DNA: TGCGCCAGCAGCCAAGAGGCGGCCAAAAACATTCAGTACTTC.

This rearrangement joins TRBV20-1 to TRBJ1-5; D gene ambiguous. There are 15 residues in the CDR3. Germline V gene lookup returns CDR1 DFQATT and CDR2 SNEGSKA (reference sequence). V gave up 0 bases and J gave up 8 bases, with 17 bases separating them. DNA for the CDR3: TGCAGTGCTAGAGATCTGGCAGCTTCTCATGAGCCCCAGCATTTT. Its translation: CSARDLAASHEPQHF.

This clonotype was counted many times. V gene TRBV5-6 combines with J gene TRBJ1-5; no clear D gene. The germline gives CDR1 SGHDT, CDR2 YYEEEE. CDR3 size: 15 residues. V lost 1 base to trimming and J lost 2 bases, with 10 bases between them. CDR3 region: CASSLWQRRNQPQHF. The CDR3 region has the DNA TGTGCCAGCAGCTTGTGGCAACGGCGCAATCAGCCCCAGCATTTT. The variable domain in full, completed from reference TRBV5-6 and TRBJ1-5, reads DAGVTQSPTHLIKTRGQQVTLRCSPKSGHDTVSWYQQALGQGPQFIFQYYEEEERQRGNFPDRFSGHQFPNYSSELNVNALLLGDSALYLCASSLWQRRNQPQHFGDGTRLSIL.

At least ten counts were recorded for this clonotype. The J gene is TRBJ2-5, the V gene TRBV28; 8 bases line up with TRBD1. V gave up 2 bases and J gave up 6 bases; unmatched junction bases: 2. Germline V gene lookup returns CDR1 MDHEN and CDR2 SYDVKM. CDR3 length: 13 amino acids. In DNA form, the CDR3 reads TGTGCCAGCAGTTTACAGGGGGCGCAGACCCAGTACTTC. Encoded protein: CASSLQGAQTQYF.

This clonotype turned up a few times. This chain uses TRBV7-9 with TRBJ2-5; 11 bases match TRBD2. CDR1 and CDR2 from the germline V gene are SEHNR and FQNEAQ (reference sequence). With V trimmed by 7 bases and J by 12 bases, 10 bases remained unmatched. The CDR3 sequence is 13 residues long. The CDR3 DNA is TGTGCCAGCAACCCGGGACTAGCGGCATCTGAGTACTTC. Translating gives CASNPGLAASEYF. Variable domain in full (rest from reference TRBV7-9 and TRBJ2-5): DTGVSQNPRHKITKRGQNVTFRCDPISEHNRLYWYRQTLGQGPEFLTYFQNEAQLEKSRLLSDRFSAERPKGSFSTLEIQRTEQGDSAMYLCASNPGLAASEYFGPGTRLLVL.

Comments on this clonotype: The missing conserved phenylalanine or tryptophan at the end of this CDR3 makes a read error likely. The rearrangement joins TRBV7-9 to TRBJ2-4; unclear D gene. This CDR3 region has 16 residues. Germline CDR1 and CDR2: SEHNR and FQNEAQ (reference sequence). Trimming left V 5 bases short and J 0 bases short, with 14 bases between. CDR3 region: CASSPPSTLAKNIQYL. CDR3 nucleotides: TGTGCCAGCAGCCCCCCTTCGACCTTAGCCAAAAACATTCAGTACCTC.

This clonotype has ten or more counts. This rearrangement joins TRBV6-5 to TRBJ1-2, with 10 bases identical to TRBD1. V lost 2 bases to trimming and J lost 6 bases; unmatched junction nucleotides: 12. Germline values: CDR1 MNHEY, CDR2 SVGAGI. The CDR3 sequence is 17 residues long. The CDR3 protein is CASSYAPGQGRGDGYTF. The CDR3 nucleotides are TGTGCCAGCAGTTACGCCCCGGGACAGGGGCGCGGCGATGGCTACACCTTC.

This clonotype was picked up many times. The gene calls are TRBV12-3 or TRBV12-4 and TRBJ2-7; a weak D match, TRBD1 (5 bases). The V and J ends lost 6 bases and 0 bases respectively, with 21 bases between them. This CDR3 comprises 17 residues. DNA of the CDR3: TGTGCCAGCAGCTCAAGCGACTGGGGCTCGAACTCCTACGAGCAGTACTTC. Residues: CASSSSDWGSNSYEQYF.

This clonotype occurred many times. This sequence joins TRBV4-1 and TRBJ2-7; D call uncertain. From germline, CDR1 is MGHRA and CDR2 YSYEKL. The V gene lost 3 bases and the J gene lost 4 bases, with 10 bases spanning the gap. The CDR3 sequence is 13 residues long. The CDR3 here is CASSHASLYEQYF. DNA of the CDR3: TGCGCCAGCAGCCACGCATCGCTTTACGAGCAGTACTTC.

The rearrangement links TRBV20-1 to TRBJ2-3; perhaps TRBD1 as D (5 bases). This CDR3 contains 14 residues. V lost 5 bases, J lost 4 bases, and 16 bases lay in between. The germline V gene has CDR1 DFQATT and CDR2 SNEGSKA (reference sequence). CDR3 in DNA: TGCAGTGCTCCTCGGGTGGGGCCGGCAGATACGCAGTATTTT. This translates into CSAPRVGPADTQYF.

In its sample, this clonotype was seen many times. In DNA form, the CDR3 reads TGTGCCACCAGCAGAGACAGGGAAAACTACGAGCAGTACTTC. Translating it yields CATSRDRENYEQYF. The chain has TRBV15 and TRBJ2-7, with D possibly being TRBD1 (5 bases). The V end was cut by 0 bases, the J end by 3 bases, with 9 bases between. This CDR3 has 14 amino acids. The germline V gene has CDR1 LNHNV and CDR2 YYDKDF (reference sequence). Drawing the rest from reference TRBV15 and TRBJ2-7, the complete variable domain is DAMVIQNPRYQVTQFGKPVTLSCSQTLNHNVMYWYQQKSSQAPKLLFHYYDKDFNNEADTPDNFQSRRPNTSFCFLDIRSPGLGDTAMYLCATSRDRENYEQYFGPGTRLTVT.

This clonotype has at least ten counts. Here the CDR3 omits its conserved ending phenylalanine or tryptophan, so a read error is the likely source. The chain combines TRBV28 with TRBJ1-1; 10 bases are shared with TRBD1. The V gene's germline CDR1 is MDHEN and CDR2 SYDVKM. The CDR3 is 14 amino acids. With V trimmed by 5 bases and J by 1 base, 1 base remained unmatched. CDR3 protein: CASSRQGANTEAFL. In DNA, the CDR3 is TGTGCCAGCAGTCGACAGGGGGCGAACACTGAAGCTTTCCTT.

The chain is built from TRBV28 and TRBJ1-1; D remains ambiguous. The germline V gene has CDR1 MDHEN and CDR2 SYDVKM. Trimming pared 7 bases from V and 10 bases from J, leaving 13 bases between. This CDR3 region has 11 residues. The CDR3 nucleotides read TGTGCCAGCACCACCCCATCAGGAGCTTTCTTT. Translated, it gives CASTTPSGAFF.

There are a few counts of this clonotype. The chain has TRBV13 and TRBJ1-2, with 9 positions matching TRBD1. CDR1 and CDR2 (germline): PRHDT, FYEKMQ (reference sequence). After removal of 2 bases from V and 2 bases from J, the junction contained 3 bases not matched to a gene. The CDR3 covers 15 residues. The CDR3 sequence is CASSLRGQGNYGYTF. As DNA, the CDR3 is TGTGCCAGCAGCTTACGCGGACAGGGGAACTATGGCTACACCTTC.

This clonotype was detected many times. This sequence joins TRBV11-3 and TRBJ2-5; 7 bases match TRBD2. The V segment lost 2 bases and the J segment 5 bases; nucleotides outside the gene matches: 5. Germline values: CDR1 SGHNT, CDR2 YENEEA. The CDR3 has 14 amino acids. The CDR3 loop reads CASSLYGRGETQYF. The DNA of the CDR3 is TGTGCCAGCAGCTTATATGGGAGGGGTGAGACCCAGTACTTC.

The rearrangement uses TRBV12-3 or TRBV12-4 and TRBJ1-1, with D unresolved. The germline V and J ends were trimmed by 6 bases and 6 bases, with 17 bases remaining between them. This CDR3 has 14 amino acids. In DNA form, the CDR3 reads TGTGCCAGCAGCCGGGCCTGGGGTTTGCCTGAAGCTTTCTTT. Its protein is CASSRAWGLPEAFF.

This clonotype was seen ten or more times. V and J are TRBV28 and TRBJ1-2; the D is unclear. Germline CDR1 MDHEN, CDR2 SYDVKM. CDR3 length: 13 residues. Trimming cost V 2 bases and J 5 bases, with 9 bases left between them. CDR3 in DNA: TGTGCCAGCAGTTTAGGTCCAGAGTATGGCTACACCTTC. Protein: CASSLGPEYGYTF.

As for this clonotype: Germline and junction disagree at one end, which may indicate a read error. The J gene is TRBJ2-5, the V gene TRBV20-1; D might be TRBD1 (6 bases). This CDR3 comprises 13 residues. Germline CDR1 DFQATT, CDR2 SNEGSKA (reference sequence). CDR3 DNA sequence: TGCAGTGCACCAACAGGGATGGGAGAGACCCATTACTTC. Encoded protein: CSAPTGMGETHYF.

This clonotype was recorded at least ten times. The CDR3 DNA follows: TGTGCCAGCAGCCTAGATACTGCCGGGACGGGCTACGAGCAGTACTTC. Encoded protein: CASSLDTAGTGYEQYF. V gene TRBV7-8 combines with J gene TRBJ2-7; D may correspond to TRBD1 or TRBD2 (5 bases each). CDR1 SGHVS and CDR2 FQNEAQ come from the germline V gene. The CDR3 length is 16 residues. V lost 5 bases and J 3 bases, leaving 20 bases between the germline ends.